This TCR beta chain emerged from a study of blood T cells in healthy people across ages. The germline CDR1 and CDR2 sequences are LGHNA and YNFKEQ. Trimming cost V 0 bases and J 9 bases, with 18 bases left between them. The CDR3 is 16 amino acids. Combining a sample-barcoded 5' primer with a J-beta primer mix, a second PCR ran for roughly 6 to 12 cycles. TCRdb itself ran the 5' RACE reads through MiXCR, one entry per CDR3 protein. Of around 990,000 distinct CDR3 sequences in the sample, less than 25% were seen once. The sample was also linked to a second study, of T cells of mothers and their children.

The chain combines TRBV4-2 with TRBJ2-1; D may be TRBD1 or TRBD2 (5 bases each). The sequence came from a girl aged 2 to 9 in good health. Source material: blood. The CDR3 sequence is CASSQEWGFPLGEQFF. The CDR3 DNA follows: TGTGCCAGCAGCCAAGAATGGGGGTTCCCTTTGGGTGAGCAGTTCTTC.